This passage covers 3 T cell receptor beta chains from one sample sequenced in a study of somatic mutations in cytotoxic T cells in rheumatoid arthritis. Assay used: immunoSEQ multiplex PCR; TCRdb lists only in-frame clones, some missing. The sample lists roughly 15,000 clones, approximately 82% occurring once. Sequencing was carried out using CD8+ T cells sorted from blood. These receptors originate from an adult with rheumatoid arthritis.

This chain uses TRBV2 with TRBJ2-5, with a tentative D call TRBD1 (6 bases). Germline CDR1 reads SNHLY; CDR2 reads FYNNEI. The length of the CDR3 is 12 residues. Deletions cut 6 bases from V and 2 bases from J, with 7 bases between. CDR3 DNA: TGTGCCAGCAGGGGACAACAAGAGACCCAGTACTTC. Residues: CASRGQQETQYF.

This sequence joins TRBV7-9 and TRBJ1-1; weak D call: TRBD1 (5 bases). V lost 3 bases and J lost 5, with 13 bases in between. The CDR3 loop spans 14 amino acids. Germline CDR1 is SEHNR and CDR2 is FQNEAQ (reference sequence). The CDR3 coding sequence is TGTGCCAGCAGCTTGAAGCAGGGCCTTACTGAAGCTTTCTTT. The encoded protein is CASSLKQGLTEAFF.

This chain links TRBV5-4 with TRBJ2-1, with 11 nucleotides matching TRBD2. Trimming at V came to 1 base and at J to 3 bases, leaving 3 bases not matched to a gene. Looked up from germline, CDR1 is SGHNT and CDR2 is YYREEE (reference sequence). This CDR3 spans 16 amino acids. The CDR3 region is CASSLTGLAGYNEQFF. CDR3 DNA sequence: TGTGCCAGCAGCTTGACAGGACTAGCGGGCTACAATGAGCAGTTCTTC.